The clone carrying this TCR beta chain was counted many times. Its antigen remains unidentified. The data derive from a study of neurological immune-mediated disorders. Whole-study context: The study included around 35 multiple sclerosis patients, approximately 30 relapsing-remitting and 3 secondary progressive.

Points from the study as a whole: When the repertoires were sorted by phylogenetic grouping, those of 18 of 34 multiple sclerosis patients ended up in one related-CDR3 cluster, a possible signature. HTLV-1-associated myelopathy showed the most TCR clonal expansion; multiple sclerosis the least, below healthy controls.

The CDR3 is 17 residues long. V shed 4 bases, J shed 4 bases, and the junction held 13 bases outside the gene matches. Germline V gene sequence: CDR1 SGHRS, CDR2 YFSETQ. The making of cDNA relied on 5'RACE with 10-nucleotide random UMIs. TCRdb re-derived calls from the 5' RACE reads in MiXCR, one entry per CDR3 protein. The repertoire includes about 95,000 distinct CDR3 sequences, 3.5% to 4% of them detected once, and approximately 5.9% sits in the top ten. The origin of this receptor is a woman aged 18 to 35 with multiple sclerosis. Sequenced input: PBMCs. J is TRBJ1-1 and V is TRBV5-1; 10 positions match TRBD1. CDR3 coding DNA: TGCGCCAGCAGCACCGGGACAGGGGCTATCCCGGGCACTGAAGCTTTCTTT. This translates into CASSTGTGAIPGTEAFF.